This entry is about one T cell receptor beta chain. The antigen remains unidentified. The V end lost 6 bases, the J end lost 5 bases, and 5 bases lay between the germline ends. The germline V gene has CDR1 MNHNS and CDR2 SASEGT. CDR3 size: 11 residues. This table comes from immunoSEQ multiplex PCR, and its TCRdb copy is limited to in-frame clones, with some not included. This table has roughly 120,000 clones, approximately 90% appearing once. The sample belongs to a study of graft-versus-host responses after intestinal transplantation. Background on the study: Each transplant was multivisceral, liver-intestinal, or isolated intestinal. All recipients got anti-thymocyte globulin induction, then tacrolimus and steroids for roughly three years.

The chain uses TRBV6-1 and TRBJ2-1, with D possibly being TRBD1 (5 bases). The starting material was unstimulated CD4+ T cells sorted from spleen or lymph node cells, obtained before intestinal transplant. The sequence derives from a human donor who received an intestinal transplant. CDR3 in DNA: TGTGCCAGCAGGACAGACAATGAGCAGTTCTTC. Translating gives CASRTDNEQFF.